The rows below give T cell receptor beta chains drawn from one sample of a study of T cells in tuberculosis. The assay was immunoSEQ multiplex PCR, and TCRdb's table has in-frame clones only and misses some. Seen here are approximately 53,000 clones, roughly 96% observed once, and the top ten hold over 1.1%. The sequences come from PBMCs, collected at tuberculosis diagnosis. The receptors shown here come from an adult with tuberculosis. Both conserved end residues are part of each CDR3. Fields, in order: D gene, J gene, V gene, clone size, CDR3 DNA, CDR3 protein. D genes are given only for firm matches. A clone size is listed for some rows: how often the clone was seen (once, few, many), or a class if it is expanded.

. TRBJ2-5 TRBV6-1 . TGTGCCAGCAGTGAAGCTACAATCGAGACCCAGTACTTC CASSEATIETQYF
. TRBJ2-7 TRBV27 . TGTGCCAGCAGTTTGAGGGACTCGACCTACGAGCAGTACTTC CASSLRDSTYEQYF
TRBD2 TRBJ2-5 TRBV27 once TGTGCCAGCAGAAAGCGGGAGATGGAGACCCAGTACTTC CASRKREMETQYF
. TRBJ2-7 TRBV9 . TGTGCCAGCAGCCCAGCACAGAGCTACTACGAGCAGTACTTC CASSPAQSYYEQYF
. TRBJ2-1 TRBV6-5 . TGTGCCAGCAGGGAGGAGGGTTACAATGAGCAGTTCTTC CASREEGYNEQFF
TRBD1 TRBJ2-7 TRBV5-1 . TGCGCCAGCAGCTTCCGACAGGGCCCTAGGGACGAGCAGTACTTC CASSFRQGPRDEQYF
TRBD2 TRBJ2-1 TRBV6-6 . TGTGCCAGCAGCCCGGAGGGACCGGGAGGGTGGAATGAGCAGTTCTTC CASSPEGPGGWNEQFF
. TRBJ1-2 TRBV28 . TGTGCCAGCAGTTTATACCGGGAGGTTGGCTACACCTTC CASSLYREVGYTF
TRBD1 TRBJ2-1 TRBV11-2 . TGTGCCAGCAGCCCACAGGGGCCGGCTGAGCAGTTCTTC CASSPQGPAEQFF
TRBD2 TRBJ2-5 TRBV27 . TGTGCCAGCAGCCCAATAGCGGGAACGGTCCAGTACTTC CASSPIAGTVQYF
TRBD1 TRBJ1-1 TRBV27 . TGTGCCAGCAGACAACAGGGGATGAACACTGAAGCTTTCTTT CASRQQGMNTEAFF
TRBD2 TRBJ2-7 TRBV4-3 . TGCGCCAGCAGCCAAGAAGTTGAACTAGCGGGAGTAGGGCAGTACTTC CASSQEVELAGVGQYF
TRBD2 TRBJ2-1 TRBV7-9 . TGTGCCAGCAGCTCCGGGACTAGTTCAGGAGAGCAGTTCTTC CASSSGTSSGEQFF
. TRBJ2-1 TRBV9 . TGTGCCAGCAGCGTAGTCGGAGGTGAGCAGTTCTTC CASSVVGGEQFF
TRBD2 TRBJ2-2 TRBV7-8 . TGTGCCAGCAGCTCACGGACTAGCTGGGGCGGGGAGCTGTTTTTT CASSSRTSWGGELFF
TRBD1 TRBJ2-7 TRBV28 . TGTGCCACCCTTCCCGGGACAGCCTACGAGCAGTACTTC CATLPGTAYEQYF
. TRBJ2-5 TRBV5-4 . TGTGCCAGCAGCCTAGACGGAACGGTGACCCAGTACTTC CASSLDGTVTQYF
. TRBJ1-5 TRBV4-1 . TGCGCCAGCAGCCAAGATGGGGGGGGTCGTCAGCCCCAGCATTTT CASSQDGGGRQPQHF
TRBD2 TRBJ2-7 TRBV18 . TGTGCCAGCTCACCACGCGCTGGGACTATAGACGAGCAGTACTTC CASSPRAGTIDEQYF
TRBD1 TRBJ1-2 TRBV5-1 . TGCGCCAGCAGCTTGGAGGGCCAGGGGGCGCGAGGCTACACCTTC CASSLEGQGARGYTF
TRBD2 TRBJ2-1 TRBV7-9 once TGTGCCAGCAGCTTAATCCGGGGGGTCTCCTACAATGAGCAGTTCTTC CASSLIRGVSYNEQFF
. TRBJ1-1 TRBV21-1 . TGTGCCAGCAGCAAAGGCGACAGGGTCCTTTTCCCAGTGAACACTGAAGCTTTCTTT CASSKGDRVLFPVNTEAFF
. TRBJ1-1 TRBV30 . TGTGCCTGGAGTGTACCCCACAGACTGAACACTGAAGCTTTCTTT CAWSVPHRLNTEAFF